These T cell receptor beta chains were read from a single sample in a study of cytomegalovirus exposure and HLA in healthy donors. This table comes from immunoSEQ multiplex PCR, and its TCRdb copy is limited to in-frame clones, with some not included. The sample carries 250,000 to 400,000 clones, approximately 90% recorded once. Input material: PBMCs. These receptors were collected from a woman between 25 and 40 years old in good health and CMV-seropositive. CDR3s include the opening cysteine and the closing phenylalanine or tryptophan. Fields, in order: CDR3 DNA, CDR3 protein, CDR3 length, V gene, clone size, J gene, D gene. A D gene is named only where the DNA matches it firmly. Clone size appears in some rows only: once, few, many, or a class for an expanded clone.

TGTGCCTGGAGTCCCCTCCCCCAAATTGAAGCTTTCTTT | CAWSPLPQIEAFF | 13 | TRBV30 | NA | TRBJ1-1 | NA
TGTGCCTGGGCAACAGGTTTCAACACTGAAGCTTTCTTT | CAWATGFNTEAFF | 13 | TRBV30 | NA | TRBJ1-1 | NA
TGTGCCAGCAGTCCGGGGGGAGAGCAGTTCTTC | CASSPGGEQFF | 11 | TRBV7-3 | NA | TRBJ2-1 | TRBD2
TGTGCCAGCAGCGAGAGACAGGGGCTCTCCACAGATACGCAGTATTTT | CASSERQGLSTDTQYF | 16 | TRBV7-8 | few | TRBJ2-3 | TRBD1
TGTGCCAGCAGTCTTGGACAGAGCTACGAGCAGTACTTC | CASSLGQSYEQYF | 13 | TRBV27 | NA | TRBJ2-7 | NA
TGTGCCAGCAGCTTCAGACCGTTGGGACAAGAGACCCAGTACTTC | CASSFRPLGQETQYF | 15 | TRBV5-6 | NA | TRBJ2-5 | NA
TGTGCCAGCAGCCAAGCGGATCGGAGCTATGGCTACACCTTC | CASSQADRSYGYTF | 14 | TRBV4-2 | NA | TRBJ1-2 | NA
TGTGCCTGGAATCCCCCCGGGGTGAGGATGTATGGCTACACCTTC | CAWNPPGVRMYGYTF | 15 | TRBV30 | NA | TRBJ1-2 | NA
TGTGCCAGTAGTCCAGGTGTGGGGCCGAACTATGGCTACACCTTC | CASSPGVGPNYGYTF | 15 | TRBV19 | NA | TRBJ1-2 | NA
TGTGCCAGTAGTATTTGTCAGCCCCAGCATTTT | CASSICQPQHF | 11 | TRBV19 | few | TRBJ1-5 | NA
TGTGCCTGGACTAGGACTAGCGGCTACAATGAGCAGTTCTTC | CAWTRTSGYNEQFF | 14 | TRBV30 | NA | TRBJ2-1 | TRBD2
TGCGCCAGCAGCTTCGGGTTAGCAGATACGCAGTATTTT | CASSFGLADTQYF | 13 | TRBV5-1 | NA | TRBJ2-3 | NA
TGCGCCAGCAGGGCCCCCGGGACAGGGGGAGAAAAACTGTTTTTT | CASRAPGTGGEKLFF | 15 | TRBV10-1 | once | TRBJ1-4 | TRBD1
TGTGCCAGCAGTCTCCTAGCGGGGAACAATGAGCAGTTCTTC | CASSLLAGNNEQFF | 14 | TRBV2 | NA | TRBJ2-1 | TRBD2
TGTGCCTGGAGTTCGGGCATTGAAGAGACCCAGTACTTC | CAWSSGIEETQYF | 13 | TRBV30 | NA | TRBJ2-5 | NA
TGTGCCAGCAGCTTAGCGCAGAACACTGAAGCTTTCTTT | CASSLAQNTEAFF | 13 | TRBV7-6 | few | TRBJ1-1 | NA
TGCGCCAGCACCCTGGGGGGGGCAGGTGCAACTAATGAAAAACTGTTTTTT | CASTLGGAGATNEKLFF | 17 | TRBV5-1 | NA | TRBJ1-4 | NA
TGTGCCAGCAGTACCGCGGGACAGCTTTTCTATGGCTACACCTTC | CASSTAGQLFYGYTF | 15 | TRBV6-1 | NA | TRBJ1-2 | TRBD1
TGTGCCAGCTTCGGCGGCGGGACGAGGACTGAAGCTTTCTTT | CASFGGGTRTEAFF | 14 | TRBV27 | NA | TRBJ1-1 | NA
TGTGCCAGCAGTTTCGGACGGGTCACAGATACGCAGTATTTT | CASSFGRVTDTQYF | 14 | TRBV27 | NA | TRBJ2-3 | NA
TGTGCCAGCCCTCCTCCCGGGACAAGTCGGGACGAGCAGTACTTC | CASPPPGTSRDEQYF | 15 | TRBV28 | NA | TRBJ2-7 | NA
TGCGCCAGCAGCGCAGAGGACGGATATGGCTACACCTTC | CASSAEDGYGYTF | 13 | TRBV5-1 | NA | TRBJ1-2 | NA
TGTGCCAGCAGTACCAGGGGCCCTGCGACTGAAGCTTTCTTT | CASSTRGPATEAFF | 14 | TRBV6-5 | NA | TRBJ1-1 | NA
TGTGCCAGCAGGGACGGACTTAACTATGGCTACACCTTC | CASRDGLNYGYTF | 13 | TRBV7-9 | few | TRBJ1-2 | NA
TGTGCCAGCAGCTCAGGACAGGGCACAGATACGCAGTATTTT | CASSSGQGTDTQYF | 14 | TRBV13 | NA | TRBJ2-3 | TRBD1
TGTGCCACCCCAACCCTAGTAGTTGCTGGGGAGCTGTTTTTT | CATPTLVVAGELFF | 14 | TRBV6-1 | NA | TRBJ2-2 | NA
TGTGCCAGCAGCGCCAGCGCTGTGCAGTACTTC | CASSASAVQYF | 11 | TRBV7-2 | NA | TRBJ2-7 | NA
TGTGCCAGCAGGAGAACCCGGAGCACAGATACGCAGTATTTT | CASRRTRSTDTQYF | 14 | TRBV27 | NA | TRBJ2-3 | NA
TGTGCCAGCAGTTATAGAGGGAGTAGCAATCAGCCCCAGCATTTT | CASSYRGSSNQPQHF | 15 | TRBV6-6 | once | TRBJ1-5 | NA
TGTGCCAGTAGTCATCCGGGGACACCTCCCTACGAGCAGTACTTC | CASSHPGTPPYEQYF | 15 | TRBV19 | NA | TRBJ2-7 | NA
TGTGCCAGCAGCGTAAAATTCTTCCGCTGGGCGCCCCAGCATTTT | CASSVKFFRWAPQHF | 15 | TRBV9 | NA | TRBJ1-5 | NA
TGTGCCAGTAGTATCCTAGCGGGAGCGTCAGATACGCAGTATTTT | CASSILAGASDTQYF | 15 | TRBV19 | once | TRBJ2-3 | TRBD2
TGCGCCAGCAGTCGACGACAGGGAGGTGAAAAACTGTTTTTT | CASSRRQGGEKLFF | 14 | TRBV4-1 | NA | TRBJ1-4 | TRBD1
TGTGCCAGCAGCCAACAAACAACTAGCGGGGCCCGCGAGCAGTTCTTC | CASSQQTTSGAREQFF | 16 | TRBV14 | NA | TRBJ2-1 | TRBD2
TGTGCCAGCAGTCGATACATAGCGGGAGCTGAGACCCAGTACTTC | CASSRYIAGAETQYF | 15 | TRBV6-5 | NA | TRBJ2-5 | TRBD2
TGTGCCAGCAGACCGAGGGACACTGAAAAACTGTTTTTT | CASRPRDTEKLFF | 13 | TRBV25-1 | few | TRBJ1-4 | NA
TGTGCCAGCAGCGTTGGGGGGTACGAGCAGTACTTC | CASSVGGYEQYF | 12 | TRBV9 | NA | TRBJ2-7 | NA
TGTGCCAGCAGCTTTGGGACTAGCGGGAGCGTCTACGAGCAGTACTTC | CASSFGTSGSVYEQYF | 16 | TRBV7-8 | NA | TRBJ2-7 | TRBD2
TGTGCCAGCAGCGTAGCTACAGGGACAGGAAGGGGAGCCGTCTCGGCCACTGAAGCTTTCTTT | CASSVATGTGRGAVSATEAFF | 21 | TRBV9 | NA | TRBJ1-1 | TRBD1
TGTGCCAGCAGCCCCTCTTGGGTAGATACGCAGTATTTT | CASSPSWVDTQYF | 13 | TRBV7-7 | NA | TRBJ2-3 | NA
TGTGCCAGCAGGGACGGGACAGTAAACACCGGGGAGCTGTTTTTT | CASRDGTVNTGELFF | 15 | TRBV5-6 | NA | TRBJ2-2 | TRBD1
TGTGCCAGCAGCACTTCGACAGGCCCTAACTATGGCTACACCTTC | CASSTSTGPNYGYTF | 15 | TRBV21-1 | few | TRBJ1-2 | NA
TGTGCCAGCAGCTTCGCACAGGGAAGGGGCGAGCAGTACTTC | CASSFAQGRGEQYF | 14 | TRBV7-6 | NA | TRBJ2-7 | NA
TGTGCCAGCAGCAAAGGGTTGGGGGCGAACACCGGGGAGCTGTTTTTT | CASSKGLGANTGELFF | 16 | TRBV21-1 | NA | TRBJ2-2 | NA
TGCGCCAGCAGCCAAGATGCACCTTATGGCTACACCTTC | CASSQDAPYGYTF | 13 | TRBV4-1 | few | TRBJ1-2 | NA
TGTGCCATCAGTGAGCGAGACGAGCAGTTCTTC | CAISERDEQFF | 11 | TRBV10-3 | NA | TRBJ2-1 | NA
TGTGCCAGCAGCTTAGTCATCAGAAAGGACTACGAGCAGTACTTC | CASSLVIRKDYEQYF | 15 | TRBV7-8 | NA | TRBJ2-7 | NA
TGTGCCAGCAGTTTCCCCCGTTGGACTGTAGATTCGAACACCGGGGAGCTGTTTTTT | CASSFPRWTVDSNTGELFF | 19 | TRBV28 | NA | TRBJ2-2 | NA
TGCGCCAGCAGTCACCCCTGGACAGGCTCGGCGGCGGGAAACACCATATATTTT | CASSHPWTGSAAGNTIYF | 18 | TRBV23-1 | once | TRBJ1-3 | TRBD1
TGTGCCAGCAGCTTGGTGGGGACAGGGCCTGAAAAACTGTTTTTT | CASSLVGTGPEKLFF | 15 | TRBV5-4 | once | TRBJ1-4 | TRBD1
TGCGCCAGCAGCTTGCCTAGCGGGAGCGGGACAGATACGCAGTATTTT | CASSLPSGSGTDTQYF | 16 | TRBV5-1 | NA | TRBJ2-3 | TRBD2
TGTGCCAGCACCGGGACAGGGAGAGCTAACTATGGCTACACCTTC | CASTGTGRANYGYTF | 15 | TRBV6-5 | few | TRBJ1-2 | TRBD1
TGTGCCAGCAGTGAAGAGTGGGCAGAAGAGACCCAGTACTTC | CASSEEWAEETQYF | 14 | TRBV2 | NA | TRBJ2-5 | NA
TGTGCCAGCAGCTTCAGAGAGGCCATTCAGTACTTC | CASSFREAIQYF | 12 | TRBV11-2 | NA | TRBJ2-4 | NA